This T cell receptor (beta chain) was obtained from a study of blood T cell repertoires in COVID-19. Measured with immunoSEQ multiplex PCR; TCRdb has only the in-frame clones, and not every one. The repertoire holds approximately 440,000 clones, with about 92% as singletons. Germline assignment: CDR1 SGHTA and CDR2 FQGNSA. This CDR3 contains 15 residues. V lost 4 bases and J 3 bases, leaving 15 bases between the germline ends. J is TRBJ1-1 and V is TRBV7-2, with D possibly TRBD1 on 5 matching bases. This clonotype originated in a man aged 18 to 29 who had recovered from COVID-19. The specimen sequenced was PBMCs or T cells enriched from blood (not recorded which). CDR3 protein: CASSSDRGIDTEAFF. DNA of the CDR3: TGTGCCAGCAGCTCAGACCGGGGGATCGACACTGAAGCTTTCTTT.